The rows below give T cell receptor beta chains drawn from one sample of a study of blood T cell repertoires in COVID-19. Clones were sequenced by immunoSEQ multiplex PCR, and TCRdb holds only the in-frame ones, with some missing. The sample carries about 270,000 clones, roughly nine tenths recorded once. The sample taken for sequencing was peripheral blood. The source is a woman in her 30s with COVID-19, enrolled during active disease. Each CDR3 is given with its conserved first and last residue. The D gene is left open where the match is weak. The size entry is marked missing in some rows and otherwise reads once, few, many or a size class.

TRBD1	TRBV5-5	TRBJ1-2	.	CASSWTGEGVGYTF	TGTGCCAGCAGCTGGACAGGGGAAGGCGTCGGCTACACCTTC
TRBD1	TRBV6-5	TRBJ1-4	.	CASSIQGMGNEKLFF	TGTGCCAGCAGTATACAGGGGATGGGTAATGAAAAACTGTTTTTT
TRBD1	TRBV7-2	TRBJ1-3	.	CASSLGQPNSGNTIYF	TGTGCCAGCAGCCTGGGACAGCCAAACTCTGGAAACACCATATATTTT
.	TRBV28	TRBJ1-1	.	CASSPLTAKAFF	TGTGCCAGCAGCCCCTTGACAGCGAAAGCTTTCTTT
.	TRBV6-1	TRBJ1-2	.	CASSEGVQNYGYTF	TGTGCCAGCAGTGAAGGAGTCCAAAACTATGGCTACACCTTC
TRBD1	TRBV27	TRBJ1-1	.	CASSASDRGRGNTEAFF	TGTGCCAGCAGTGCCTCGGACAGGGGGCGTGGGAACACTGAAGCTTTCTTT
TRBD1	TRBV29-1	TRBJ1-1	.	CSVTTGGGTEAFF	TGCAGCGTAACGACAGGGGGAGGCACTGAAGCTTTCTTT
.	TRBV4-1	TRBJ2-3	.	CASSQEWTGNTDTQYF	TGCGCCAGCAGCCAAGAATGGACGGGAAACACAGATACGCAGTATTTT
TRBD2	TRBV29-1	TRBJ2-7	few	CSVEVAGGFSYEQYF	TGCAGCGTTGAGGTGGCGGGGGGTTTCTCCTACGAGCAGTACTTC
.	TRBV19	TRBJ1-3	.	CASSISVYSGNTIYF	TGTGCCAGTAGTATTTCAGTTTACTCTGGAAACACCATATATTTT
TRBD1	TRBV6-2/TRBV6-3	TRBJ1-2	few	CASSGTGLGGYTF	TGTGCCAGCAGTGGGACAGGGCTGGGAGGCTACACCTTC
.	TRBV28	TRBJ1-2	.	CASSPTGRGGYTF	TGTGCCAGCAGCCCAACAGGGCGCGGTGGCTACACCTTC
TRBD2	TRBV28	TRBJ2-3	.	CASRTSGGAIDTQYF	TGTGCCAGCAGGACTAGCGGGGGGGCGATAGATACGCAGTATTTT
.	TRBV20-1	TRBJ2-5	.	CSASGGETQYF	TGCAGTGCTAGTGGCGGGGAGACCCAGTACTTC
.	TRBV5-8	TRBJ2-6	.	CASSLLLSGANVLTF	TGTGCCAGCAGCTTGCTTCTCTCTGGGGCCAACGTCCTGACTTTC
.	TRBV6-2/TRBV6-3	TRBJ1-1	.	CASSPTPRGNTEAFF	TGTGCCAGCAGTCCCACACCCCGAGGGAACACTGAAGCTTTCTTT
.	TRBV28	TRBJ1-2	.	CASSLPTALNGYTF	TGTGCCAGCAGTTTGCCGACAGCCCTGAATGGCTACACCTTC
.	TRBV19	TRBJ1-6	.	CASSNRRGSPLHF	TGTGCCAGTAGTAATCGGCGCGGTTCACCCCTCCACTTT
TRBD2	TRBV7-9	TRBJ2-5	.	CASSSGLAGGLRETQYF	TGTGCCAGCAGCTCGGGACTAGCGGGGGGGCTCAGAGAGACCCAGTACTTC
.	TRBV6-5	TRBJ2-3	.	CASSPWGGLTDTQYF	TGTGCCAGCAGTCCCTGGGGGGGGCTGACAGATACGCAGTATTTT
TRBD1	TRBV25-1	TRBJ2-5	.	CASSSHAGTGGGETQYF	TGTGCCAGCAGTTCCCACGCCGGGACAGGGGGGGGCGAGACCCAGTACTTC
.	TRBV18	TRBJ2-3	.	CASSPGLTDTQYF	TGTGCCAGCTCACCCGGACTCACAGATACGCAGTATTTT
TRBD1	TRBV13	TRBJ2-7	.	CASSFTGTGGIYEQYF	TGTGCCAGCAGCTTTACGGGGACAGGGGGCATCTACGAGCAGTACTTC
TRBD1	TRBV24-1	TRBJ2-1	.	CATSEGQGFNEQFF	TGTGCCACCTCGGAGGGACAGGGGTTCAATGAGCAGTTCTTC
.	TRBV12-3/TRBV12-4	TRBJ1-1	.	CASSLFSRTEAFF	TGTGCCAGCAGTTTGTTCAGTCGCACTGAAGCTTTCTTT
TRBD2	TRBV27	TRBJ2-5	.	CASSFSPSGETQYF	TGTGCCAGCAGTTTCTCGCCTAGCGGGGAGACCCAGTACTTC
.	TRBV7-9	TRBJ2-7	few	CASSLGGTGEQYF	TGTGCCAGCAGCTTAGGTGGCACCGGGGAGCAGTACTTC
TRBD1	TRBV5-4	TRBJ1-2	.	CASSMTGTTYGYTF	TGTGCCAGCAGCATGACAGGGACCACCTATGGCTACACCTTC
.	TRBV2	TRBJ1-5	.	CASSEVGAPGEPQHF	TGTGCCAGCAGTGAGGTGGGGGCACCAGGGGAGCCCCAGCATTTT
TRBD1	TRBV19	TRBJ1-5	once	CASRTRGTGVNQPQHF	TGTGCCAGTAGAACTCGAGGGACAGGGGTGAATCAGCCCCAGCATTTT
TRBD1	TRBV23-1	TRBJ1-5	.	CASKDLVGTGGHQPQHF	TGCGCCAGCAAAGATTTAGTGGGGACAGGGGGCCATCAGCCCCAGCATTTT
.	TRBV5-1	TRBJ2-7	.	CASSAEQDYEQYF	TGCGCCAGCAGCGCCGAACAGGACTACGAGCAGTACTTC
TRBD2	TRBV7-9	TRBJ2-5	once	CASSLAPGLAGGKETQYF	TGTGCCAGCAGCTTAGCCCCAGGACTAGCGGGGGGAAAAGAGACCCAGTACTTC
.	TRBV5-4	TRBJ1-2	.	CASSLGAGPHGYTF	TGTGCCAGCAGCTTGGGTGCAGGTCCGCACGGCTACACCTTC
TRBD1	TRBV23-1	TRBJ2-7	once	CASSLGTGGSYEQYF	TGCGCCAGCAGTCTGGGGACAGGGGGTTCCTACGAGCAGTACTTC
.	TRBV27	TRBJ2-5	.	CASGLQETQYF	TGTGCCAGCGGCTTGCAAGAGACCCAGTACTTC
.	TRBV6-5	TRBJ1-2	.	CASSPRTAYGYTF	TGTGCCAGCAGTCCTCGGACAGCCTATGGCTACACCTTC
.	TRBV19	TRBJ1-3	.	CAADGRGSSGNTIYF	TGTGCCGCCGACGGAAGGGGAAGCTCTGGAAACACCATATATTTT
.	TRBV6-5	TRBJ2-6	.	CASSSSSGANVLTF	TGTGCCAGCAGTTCGAGCTCTGGGGCCAACGTCCTGACTTTC
.	TRBV11-2	TRBJ2-2	.	CASSPIQGRTGELFF	TGTGCCAGCAGCCCGATACAGGGTCGGACCGGGGAGCTGTTTTTT
.	TRBV24-1	TRBJ2-6	.	CATSELYRDTGSSGANVLTF	TGTGCCACCAGTGAGCTTTACCGGGACACTGGGAGCTCTGGGGCCAACGTCCTGACTTTC
TRBD1	TRBV25-1	TRBJ2-7	.	CASSLRQGPYEQYF	TGTGCCAGCAGTCTCCGACAGGGGCCCTACGAGCAGTACTTC
TRBD2	TRBV2	TRBJ2-3	.	CASSEAIIVAGGTSTDTQYF	TGTGCCAGCAGTGAAGCAATTATCGTAGCGGGGGGTACTAGCACAGATACGCAGTATTTT
.	TRBV5-1	TRBJ2-2	.	CASSLGGAGELFF	TGCGCCAGCAGCTTGGGAGGAGCCGGGGAGCTGTTTTTT
TRBD1	TRBV7-8	TRBJ1-1	.	CASSLGGTGNTEAFF	TGTGCCAGCAGCTTAGGAGGGACAGGAAACACTGAAGCTTTCTTT
TRBD2	TRBV29-1	TRBJ2-1	.	CSVVGLAGGREQFF	TGCAGCGTTGTCGGCCTAGCGGGGGGCCGTGAGCAGTTCTTC
.	TRBV6-5	TRBJ1-4	.	CASSLSPGLEKLFF	TGTGCCAGCAGTCTTTCCCCTGGGCTTGAAAAACTGTTTTTT
.	TRBV4-1	TRBJ1-5	.	CASSQEPSGSNQPQHF	TGCGCCAGCAGCCAAGAACCATCGGGAAGCAATCAGCCCCAGCATTTT
.	TRBV5-5	TRBJ1-1	.	CASASGGIPEAFF	TGTGCCAGCGCTTCGGGGGGGATTCCTGAAGCTTTCTTT
TRBD1	TRBV20-1	TRBJ1-1	.	CSVGTDAFF	TGCAGTGTTGGGACAGATGCTTTCTTT